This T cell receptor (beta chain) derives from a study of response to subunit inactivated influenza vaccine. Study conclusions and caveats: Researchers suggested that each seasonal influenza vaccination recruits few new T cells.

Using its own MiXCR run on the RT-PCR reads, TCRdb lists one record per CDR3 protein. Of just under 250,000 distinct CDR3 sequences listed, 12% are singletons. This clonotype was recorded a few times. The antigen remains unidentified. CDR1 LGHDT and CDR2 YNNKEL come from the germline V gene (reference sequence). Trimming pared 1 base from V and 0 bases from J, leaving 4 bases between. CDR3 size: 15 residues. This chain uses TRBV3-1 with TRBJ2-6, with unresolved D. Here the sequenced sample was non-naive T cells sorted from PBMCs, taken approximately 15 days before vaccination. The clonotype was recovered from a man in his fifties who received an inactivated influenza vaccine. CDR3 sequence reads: CASSQVFSGANVLTF. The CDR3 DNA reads TGTGCCAGCAGCCAAGTTTTCTCTGGGGCCAACGTCCTGACTTTC.